A selection of T cell receptor beta chains follows, all from one sample in a study of tumor-infiltrating lymphocytes in primary liver carcinoma. TCRdb re-analysed the multiplex PCR reads in MiXCR, keeping a single row per CDR3 protein. The table shows approximately 310,000 distinct CDR3 sequences, with 55% to 65% occurring only once. Sequenced: peripheral blood. These receptors all stem from a man aged 40-49 years with primary liver carcinoma and hepatitis B virus infection. Each CDR3 is given with its conserved first and last residue. Fields, in order: D gene, J gene, clone size, V gene, CDR3 DNA, CDR3 protein. D genes are given only for firm matches. Some rows mark clone size as missing; the rest say once, few, many or name a class of expanded clone.

>TRBD2|TRBJ2-2|many|TRBV10-3
TGTGCCATCAGTGAGCCTAGCGGGACGTCACCCGGGGAGCTGTTTTTT
CAISEPSGTSPGELFF
>.|TRBJ2-7|.|TRBV14
TGTACCAGCAGCCAAGACTACGAGCAGTACTTC
CTSSQDYEQYF
>.|TRBJ1-2|many|TRBV30
TGTGCCGGCCGAACGGACATCGGATATGATGGCTACACCTTC
CAGRTDIGYDGYTF
>.|TRBJ2-6|.|TRBV11-2
TGTGTCAGCAGTTCAATAAGGCCGACCAGCTCTGGGACCAACTTCCTGACTTTC
CVSSSIRPTSSGTNFLTF
>TRBD1|TRBJ1-1|many|TRBV12-5
TGTGCTAGCCTGACAGGGGGGGGCACTGAAGCTTTCTTT
CASLTGGGTEAFF
>.|TRBJ2-1|.|TRBV19
TGTGCCAGTAGTATAAGACGGAGTCCTGACTACAATGAGCAGTTCTTC
CASSIRRSPDYNEQFF
>.|TRBJ2-1|many|TRBV5-1
TGCGCCAGCAGCCGCATAGGAGAACGGGATGGTGAGCAGTTCTTC
CASSRIGERDGEQFF
>.|TRBJ1-5|.|TRBV6-1
TGTGCCAGCAGTGGGACAGACCCGATTCAGCCCCAGCACTTT
CASSGTDPIQPQHF
>TRBD2|TRBJ2-1|.|TRBV4-1
TGCGGCAGCGGCCAAGTGAACCTCCTAGCGGGCAACTACAATGAGCAGTTCTTC
CGSGQVNLLAGNYNEQFF
>.|TRBJ2-6|many|TRBV29-1
TGCAGCGTTGAAGGGACGGGGTTCGGGGCCAACGTCCTGACTTTC
CSVEGTGFGANVLTF
>TRBD2|TRBJ2-1|many|TRBV12-3/TRBV12-4
TGTGCCAGCAGTTCACTAGCGGGAGTCGGTAATGAGCAGTTCTTC
CASSSLAGVGNEQFF
>TRBD2|TRBJ2-2|.|TRBV7-9
TGTGCCAGCAGCTCCCTGGCGGGAGGAAGGGCCGGGGAGCTGTTTTTT
CASSSLAGGRAGELFF
>.|TRBJ1-3|.|TRBV5-5
TGTGCCAGCAGCTTTTCTGGGGCTGGAAACACCATATATTTT
CASSFSGAGNTIYF
>.|TRBJ2-6|few|TRBV28
TGTGCCAGCAGACTGGCTGGGGCCAACGTCCTGACTTTC
CASRLAGANVLTF
>.|TRBJ2-5|.|TRBV6-5
TGTGCCAGCAAGGGGAACCAAGAGACCCAGTACTTC
CASKGNQETQYF
>.|TRBJ2-2|few|TRBV7-3
TGTGCCAGCAGCGCAGGCGGGTCCACCGGGGAGCTGTTTTTT
CASSAGGSTGELFF
>.|TRBJ2-7|.|TRBV25-1
TGTGCCAGCAGTGTCGACAGAAGGACACCTCTCCACGAGCAGTACTTC
CASSVDRRTPLHEQYF
>TRBD2|TRBJ2-1|.|TRBV7-8
TGTGCCAGTAGCATGCGGACTAGCGGGAGGAGGTCCTACAATGAGCAGTTCTTC
CASSMRTSGRRSYNEQFF
>TRBD1|TRBJ2-6|once|TRBV2
TGTGCCAGCAGTGATGACAGGGCTGGGGCCAACGTCCTGACTTTC
CASSDDRAGANVLTF
>.|TRBJ2-7|.|TRBV29-1
TGCACCGTTGTATCTGGCGGGAACATGAACGAGCAGTACTTC
CTVVSGGNMNEQYF
>.|TRBJ1-3|.|TRBV21-1
TGTGCCAGCGGACGATACAGGATCGAACTACGGAGTGGAAACACCATATATTTT
CASGRYRIELRSGNTIYF
>.|TRBJ2-6|.|TRBV28
TGTGCCAGCAGTACAGGGTCTGGGGCCAACGTCCTGACTTTC
CASSTGSGANVLTF